This is a list of T cell receptor beta chains from one sample in a study of Ad26.COV2.S vaccination and SARS-CoV-2 variants. Here immunoSEQ multiplex PCR was the method, and the copy in TCRdb shows in-frame clones only, minus some. The sample contains approximately 340,000 clones, about 85% of which appear only once. The sequenced sample was peripheral blood, obtained in a trial of Ad26.COV2.S vaccine versus placebo. The receptor set was obtained from a person between 18 and 60 years old who received the Ad26.COV2.S COVID-19 vaccine or a placebo. The CDR3 runs from the conserved cysteine through the conserved F or W. D genes are given only for firm matches. Some rows have no size entry. The others give once, few or many, or a class for an expanded clone.

TRBJ2-7,TRBV5-1,TRBD2,-,TGCGCCAGCAGCTTGGAGGGCGGGGGAGACTCCTACGAGCAGTACTTC,CASSLEGGGDSYEQYF
TRBJ2-1,TRBV21-1,-,-,TGTGCCAGCAGCAAAGCGCCCCAGATCAGGGTAGGCAATGAGCAGTTCTTC,CASSKAPQIRVGNEQFF
TRBJ1-5,TRBV28,TRBD1,-,TGTGCCAGCACTCAGGGGGGGCTCGGCAATCAGCCCCAGCATTTT,CASTQGGLGNQPQHF
TRBJ2-7,TRBV19,-,-,TGTGCCAGTAGTTATAGGGGGACGGCTGGGATCTACGAGCAGTACTTC,CASSYRGTAGIYEQYF
TRBJ2-7,TRBV18,-,once,TGTGCCAGCTCACCAAACGCGGACCTCCCCTACGAGCAGTACTTC,CASSPNADLPYEQYF
TRBJ2-1,TRBV11-2,TRBD2,-,TGTGCCAGCAGCGAGGGACTAGCGGGGCGGTTCAATGAGCAGTTCTTC,CASSEGLAGRFNEQFF
TRBJ2-3,TRBV2,TRBD2,-,TGTGCCACTAAGGGCCCCCTCCGCAGCGGGGGGGCCGGTGGCACAGATACGCAGTATTTT,CATKGPLRSGGAGGTDTQYF
TRBJ2-2,TRBV7-9,-,once,TGTGCCAGCAGCTTAGGGGTCAAAACCGGGGAGCTGTTTTTT,CASSLGVKTGELFF
TRBJ2-7,TRBV27,-,-,TGTGCCAGCCGCCCTCCTGGGGTCGAGCAGTACTTC,CASRPPGVEQYF
TRBJ2-1,TRBV5-1,TRBD1,-,TGCGCCAGCAGCTGGGGGACAGGGTCCTACAATGAGCAGTTCTTC,CASSWGTGSYNEQFF
TRBJ1-2,TRBV5-4,-,-,TGTGCCAGCAGCCACGAACAGGGCTCCTATGGCTACACCTTC,CASSHEQGSYGYTF
TRBJ1-2,TRBV25-1,-,-,TGTGCCAGCAGTGAATTAACAGCCGGTGGCTATGGCTACACCTTC,CASSELTAGGYGYTF
TRBJ1-2,TRBV19,-,-,TGTGCCAGTAGTCCCGACAACTATGGCTACACCTTC,CASSPDNYGYTF
TRBJ2-5,TRBV11-2,TRBD1,-,TGTGCCAGCAGCTTCCCAGGACAGGGGAAGACCCAGTACTTC,CASSFPGQGKTQYF
TRBJ2-7,TRBV10-3,TRBD2,-,TGTGCCATCAGAGGATTGGGACTAGCGGAGACCTACGAGCAGTACTTC,CAIRGLGLAETYEQYF
TRBJ2-1,TRBV7-9,-,-,TGTGCCAGCAGCTTAGATAACCAGGGGATGGATGAGCAGTTCTTC,CASSLDNQGMDEQFF
TRBJ1-2,TRBV19,-,-,TGTGCCAGTAGTACCCTCAACGGGGGGCGCAAAGGCGGCTACACCTTC,CASSTLNGGRKGGYTF
TRBJ1-2,TRBV28,TRBD1,-,TGTGCCAGCAGTTTATTAGGGGGCTATGACTATGGCTACACCTTC,CASSLLGGYDYGYTF
TRBJ1-6,TRBV5-1,-,-,TGCGCCAGCACCCAGATAGGGTTAGATAACTCACCCCTCCACTTT,CASTQIGLDNSPLHF
TRBJ2-2,TRBV25-1,-,-,TGTGCCAGCAGTGAATATGGCAGGGCGGACACCGGGGAGCTGTTTTTT,CASSEYGRADTGELFF
TRBJ2-1,TRBV7-2,TRBD2,-,TGTGCCCTAAGCGGGGGGGCGTATAATGAGCAGTTCTTC,CALSGGAYNEQFF
TRBJ1-4,TRBV19,-,-,TGTGCCAGTAGTATTTACAGGGAAGATGAAAAACTGTTTTTT,CASSIYREDEKLFF
TRBJ1-2,TRBV5-4,TRBD1,few,TGTGCCAGCAGTCTACAGGGGTCGCACTATGGCTACACCTTC,CASSLQGSHYGYTF
TRBJ2-7,TRBV18,-,-,TGTGCCAGCTCACCCCGAACCTACAGGGACGAGCAGTACTTC,CASSPRTYRDEQYF
TRBJ2-1,TRBV6-5,-,-,TGTGCCAGCAGTATCCCGGGACTTCACAATGAGCAGTTCTTC,CASSIPGLHNEQFF
TRBJ1-1,TRBV28,TRBD1,-,TGTGCCAGCAGCCCAGGACAGGGAGGGACTGAAGCTTTCTTT,CASSPGQGGTEAFF
TRBJ1-5,TRBV2,-,-,TGTGCCAGCAGTGAAGCGCTTCCCGGGGGGCGGAAATATAGCAATCAGCCCCAGCATTTT,CASSEALPGGRKYSNQPQHF
TRBJ1-5,TRBV28,-,-,TGTGCCAGCAGGTTAGGGTCTAGGGGCAATCAGCCCCAGCATTTT,CASRLGSRGNQPQHF
TRBJ1-4,TRBV7-6,-,few,TGTGCCAGCAGCTTAGTCATACCAGGACCAACTAATGAAAAACTGTTTTTT,CASSLVIPGPTNEKLFF
TRBJ2-1,TRBV6-2/TRBV6-3,-,-,TGTGCCAGCAGTTACGCAGACCCGGGTGAGCAGTTCTTC,CASSYADPGEQFF
TRBJ2-7,TRBV9,-,-,TGTGCCAGCAGCCCCGGAGCTAGGTACGAGCAGTACTTC,CASSPGARYEQYF
TRBJ2-7,TRBV3-1/TRBV3-2,TRBD1,-,TGTGCCAGCAGCCAAGATGCGGACAGGGTCTACGAGCAGTACTTC,CASSQDADRVYEQYF
TRBJ2-7,TRBV9,-,-,TGTGCCAGCAGCCCATTTGGGGGAACCTACGAGCAGTACTTC,CASSPFGGTYEQYF
TRBJ2-5,TRBV9,-,-,TGTGCCAGCAGCCTCCCGAGGGGGAGTGAAGACGGGGAGACCCAGTACTTC,CASSLPRGSEDGETQYF
TRBJ1-1,TRBV7-9,-,-,TGTGCCAGCAGCTTCCGGAACACTGAAGCTTTCTTT,CASSFRNTEAFF
TRBJ2-5,TRBV5-1,-,-,TGCGCCAGCAGCTTGGTCCAAGAGCAAGAGACCCAGTACTTC,CASSLVQEQETQYF
TRBJ2-7,TRBV5-8,-,-,TGTGCCAGCAGCTTGGAGCGGGCAGCAGACGAGCAGTACTTC,CASSLERAADEQYF
TRBJ2-7,TRBV6-2/TRBV6-3,TRBD2,-,TGTGCCAGCAGTTACGATCGCCTAGCGGGGGGGACGTCCTACGAGCAGTACTTC,CASSYDRLAGGTSYEQYF
TRBJ2-1,TRBV10-1,-,-,TGCGCCAGCAGTGATACCAGCTCCACGAGCTCCTACAATGAGCAGTTCTTC,CASSDTSSTSSYNEQFF
TRBJ2-3,TRBV27,-,-,TGTGCCAGCAGTTTTATAGGGTTAGACACAGATACGCAGTATTTT,CASSFIGLDTDTQYF
TRBJ2-2,TRBV4-2,-,-,TGTGCCAGCAGCCAAGCGGGGGATAACGGGGAGCTGTTTTTT,CASSQAGDNGELFF
TRBJ2-7,TRBV21-1,-,-,TGTGCCAGCAGCAAAGGGACTAGCGGAAACTCCTACGAGCAGTACTTC,CASSKGTSGNSYEQYF
TRBJ2-3,TRBV6-2/TRBV6-3,TRBD1,-,TGTGCCAGCAGTTCCACCGGGACAGGGGAGGCAGATACGCAGTATTTT,CASSSTGTGEADTQYF
TRBJ2-7,TRBV7-2,TRBD2,-,TGTGCCAGCAGCCTACGAGCGGGGTCAGGGTCCTACGAGCAGTACTTC,CASSLRAGSGSYEQYF
TRBJ2-4,TRBV2,TRBD1,-,TGTGCCAGCAGTCCCACCTCGACAGGGTTTTACATTCAGTACTTC,CASSPTSTGFYIQYF
TRBJ2-1,TRBV6-4,-,-,TGTGCCAGCAGTGACTCGAGGGACCCCCCAAACAATGAGCAGTTCTTC,CASSDSRDPPNNEQFF
TRBJ2-5,TRBV27,-,few,TGTGCCAGCAGCTATACGAGTTCCATGCGGGAGACCCAGTACTTC,CASSYTSSMRETQYF
TRBJ2-1,TRBV27,TRBD2,-,TGTGCCAGCAGCCATCCTAGCGGGGGGGCGTCGTGGGGCGAGCAGTTCTTC,CASSHPSGGASWGEQFF